The rows below give T cell receptor beta chains drawn from one sample of a study of graft-versus-host responses after intestinal transplantation. The table came from immunoSEQ multiplex PCR; TCRdb's copy has only in-frame clones and leaves some out. The sample includes 40,000 or so clones, around 96% of them seen just once. The sample in question was PBMCs, obtained 16 days after intestinal transplant. These receptors were obtained from a human patient who received an intestinal transplant, so some T cells may come from the graft donor. The CDR3 runs from the conserved cysteine through the conserved F or W. The D gene is left open where the match is weak. Clone size is not always given. Where it is, it says once, few, many or a class for expanded clones.

clone size	J gene	V gene	D gene	CDR3 protein	CDR3 DNA
.	TRBJ2-7	TRBV28	TRBD1	CASSFIVGQGRSYEQYF	TGTGCCAGCAGTTTTATCGTCGGACAGGGGAGATCCTACGAGCAGTACTTC
once	TRBJ2-7	TRBV5-1	.	CASSGGPEQYF	TGCGCCAGCAGCGGAGGGCCCGAGCAGTACTTC
.	TRBJ1-5	TRBV28	TRBD1	CASSLGQGDQPQHF	TGTGCCAGCAGTCTAGGACAGGGGGATCAGCCCCAGCATTTT
.	TRBJ2-7	TRBV2	TRBD2	CASSDGLAGYEQYF	TGTGCCAGCAGTGATGGACTAGCGGGATACGAGCAGTACTTC
.	TRBJ1-3	TRBV7-2	.	CASSLGAGSTGNTIYF	TGTGCCAGCAGCTTAGGGGCAGGGAGTACTGGAAACACCATATATTTT
.	TRBJ2-1	TRBV6-6	.	CASSYGRGEQFF	TGTGCCAGCAGTTACGGAAGAGGTGAGCAGTTCTTC
.	TRBJ2-7	TRBV9	TRBD2	CASSGYSGRDYYEQYF	TGTGCCAGCAGCGGGTATAGCGGGAGAGATTACTACGAGCAGTACTTC
.	TRBJ2-7	TRBV14	TRBD2	CASSSGLASEQYF	TGTGCCAGCAGCTCGGGACTAGCGAGTGAGCAGTACTTC
.	TRBJ2-2	TRBV5-1	TRBD1	CASSFRQGCTGELFF	TGCGCCAGCAGTTTTCGACAGGGCTGCACCGGGGAGCTGTTTTTT
.	TRBJ1-1	TRBV28	.	CASRIGTEAFF	TGTGCCAGCAGGATAGGGACCGAAGCTTTCTTT
.	TRBJ2-6	TRBV5-6	.	CASYTGNSHKGRANVLTF	TGTGCCAGCTATACAGGCAATAGTCACAAAGGTCGGGCCAACGTCCTGACTTTC
.	TRBJ1-2	TRBV28	.	CASSPAGRGYTF	TGTGCCAGCAGTCCCGCAGGGAGGGGCTACACCTTC
.	TRBJ2-1	TRBV28	.	CASSFSRGRDEQFF	TGTGCCAGCAGTTTCAGCCGGGGGCGGGATGAGCAGTTCTTC
.	TRBJ2-5	TRBV7-9	.	CASSPPISPWETQYF	TGTGCCAGCAGCCCGCCGATTTCCCCCTGGGAGACCCAGTACTTC
.	TRBJ2-7	TRBV7-2	TRBD2	CASSRPGGLAYEQYF	TGTGCCAGCAGTCGACCGGGAGGGCTGGCCTACGAGCAGTACTTC
.	TRBJ2-5	TRBV19	.	CASSIKGDGWETQYF	TGTGCCAGTAGTATTAAGGGTGACGGTTGGGAGACCCAGTACTTC
.	TRBJ2-3	TRBV7-6	TRBD2	CASSRDAGVLDTQYF	TGTGCCAGCAGCAGAGACGCGGGAGTCCTAGATACGCAGTATTTT
.	TRBJ2-2	TRBV5-8	.	CASSLLPGPRNFITGELFF	TGTGCCAGCAGCCTTCTACCGGGACCGAGAAATTTTATAACCGGGGAGCTGTTTTTT
once	TRBJ2-3	TRBV13	.	CATRAKGADTQYF	TGTGCCACCCGGGCTAAGGGGGCAGATACGCAGTATTTT
.	TRBJ2-7	TRBV5-6	.	CASSRVNGGEPYEQYF	TGTGCCAGCAGCCGAGTGAATGGGGGAGAACCCTACGAGCAGTACTTC
once	TRBJ1-1	TRBV6-9	TRBD1	CASSYRGDRGAFF	TGTGCCAGCAGTTACAGGGGAGACAGGGGAGCTTTCTTT
.	TRBJ2-1	TRBV19	TRBD2	CASSIGAGGYNEQFF	TGTGCCAGTAGTATCGGAGCGGGAGGCTACAATGAGCAGTTCTTC
.	TRBJ2-3	TRBV2	.	CASSVEVGTQYF	TGTGCCAGCAGTGTCGAGGTTGGTACGCAGTATTTT
.	TRBJ1-2	TRBV6-1	TRBD1	CASSEARGRNRGLTF	TGTGCCAGCAGTGAAGCGAGGGGGCGCAACAGGGGCCTCACCTTC
.	TRBJ1-1	TRBV13	.	CASSFRGMNTEAFF	TGTGCCAGCAGCTTTCGGGGCATGAACACTGAAGCTTTCTTT
.	TRBJ2-1	TRBV11-2	TRBD2	CASSSGAGDEQFF	TGTGCCAGCAGCTCGGGAGCGGGAGATGAGCAATTCTTC
few	TRBJ2-2	TRBV4-3	TRBD1	CASSQDSVGTGYPGELFF	TGCGCCAGCAGCCAAGACTCGGTTGGGACAGGGTACCCCGGGGAGCTGTTTTTT
once	TRBJ2-7	TRBV6-4	.	CASSDSKGFSYEQYF	TGTGCCAGCAGTGACTCTAAGGGTTTCTCCTACGAGCAGTACTTC
once	TRBJ1-1	TRBV28	TRBD1	CASSFGTGNDIFEPEAFF	TGTGCCAGCAGTTTTGGGACAGGGAATGATATCTTCGAACCTGAAGCTTTCTTT
.	TRBJ1-5	TRBV28	TRBD1	CASSLGHRGRGPYQPQHF	TGTGCCAGCAGTTTAGGGCACAGGGGCAGGGGGCCCTATCAGCCCCAGCATTTT
.	TRBJ1-1	TRBV4-2	.	CASSRELAVGNTEAFF	TGTGCCAGCAGCCGCGAGCTTGCCGTTGGGAACACTGAAGCTTTCTTT
.	TRBJ2-1	TRBV7-3	.	CASSSSSRDKNEQFF	TGTGCCAGCAGCTCCTCTTCCCGGGACAAGAATGAGCAGTTCTTC
.	TRBJ1-3	TRBV7-6	.	CASSSPRVALHGNTIYF	TGTGCCAGCAGCTCACCTAGGGTGGCACTACACGGAAACACCATATATTTT
.	TRBJ2-7	TRBV27	TRBD2	CASSGTRGSYEQYF	TGTGCCAGCAGCGGGACTAGGGGCTCCTACGAGCAGTACTTC